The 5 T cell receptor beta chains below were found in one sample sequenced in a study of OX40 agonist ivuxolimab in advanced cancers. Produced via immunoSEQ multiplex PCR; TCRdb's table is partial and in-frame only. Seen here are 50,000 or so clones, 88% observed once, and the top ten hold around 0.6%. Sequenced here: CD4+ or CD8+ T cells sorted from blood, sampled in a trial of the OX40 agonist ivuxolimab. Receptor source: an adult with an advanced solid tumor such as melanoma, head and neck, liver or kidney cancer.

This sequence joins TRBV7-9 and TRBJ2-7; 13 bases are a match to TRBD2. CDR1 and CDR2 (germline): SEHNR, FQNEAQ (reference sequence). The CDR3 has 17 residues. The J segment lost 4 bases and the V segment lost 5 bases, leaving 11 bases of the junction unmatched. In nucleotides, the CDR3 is TGTGCCAGCAGCCTGTGGACTAGCGGGAGATTCGCGTACGAGCAGTACTTC. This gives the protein CASSLWTSGRFAYEQYF. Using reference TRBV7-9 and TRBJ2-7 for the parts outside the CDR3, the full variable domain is DTGVSQNPRHKITKRGQNVTFRCDPISEHNRLYWYRQTLGQGPEFLTYFQNEAQLEKSRLLSDRFSAERPKGSFSTLEIQRTEQGDSAMYLCASSLWTSGRFAYEQYFGPGTRLTVT.

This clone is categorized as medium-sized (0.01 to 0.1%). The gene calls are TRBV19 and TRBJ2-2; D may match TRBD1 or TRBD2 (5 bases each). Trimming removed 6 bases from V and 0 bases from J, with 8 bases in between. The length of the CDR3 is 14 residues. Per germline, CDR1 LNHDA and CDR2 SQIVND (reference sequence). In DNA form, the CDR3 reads TGTGCCAGTAGGGGGACCTCGAACACCGGGGAGCTGTTTTTT. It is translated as CASRGTSNTGELFF.

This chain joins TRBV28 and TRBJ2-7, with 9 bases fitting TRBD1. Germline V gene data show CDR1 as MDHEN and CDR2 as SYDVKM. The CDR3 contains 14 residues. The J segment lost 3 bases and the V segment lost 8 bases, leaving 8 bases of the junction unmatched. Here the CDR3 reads CASQNRGPIYEQYF. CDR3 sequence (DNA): TGTGCCAGCCAGAACAGGGGGCCAATCTACGAGCAGTACTTC.

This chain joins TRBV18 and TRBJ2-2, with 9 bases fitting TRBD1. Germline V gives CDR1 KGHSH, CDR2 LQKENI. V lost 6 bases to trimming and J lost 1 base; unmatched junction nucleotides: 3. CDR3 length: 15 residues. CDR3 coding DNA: TGTGCCAGCTCGGGACAGGGTTTGAACACCGGGGAGCTGTTTTTT. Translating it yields CASSGQGLNTGELFF.

The CDR3 bases are TGCAGCGCCTGTAGGACAGTCAGCTTGGATACGCAGTATTTT. Protein sequence: CSACRTVSLDTQYF. The chain combines TRBV29-1 with TRBJ2-3; possible D gene TRBD1, 6 bases. Germline V gene lookup returns CDR1 SQVTM and CDR2 ANQGSEA. Trimming stripped 7 bases from V and 6 bases from J, with 20 bases between. The CDR3 is 14 amino acids.